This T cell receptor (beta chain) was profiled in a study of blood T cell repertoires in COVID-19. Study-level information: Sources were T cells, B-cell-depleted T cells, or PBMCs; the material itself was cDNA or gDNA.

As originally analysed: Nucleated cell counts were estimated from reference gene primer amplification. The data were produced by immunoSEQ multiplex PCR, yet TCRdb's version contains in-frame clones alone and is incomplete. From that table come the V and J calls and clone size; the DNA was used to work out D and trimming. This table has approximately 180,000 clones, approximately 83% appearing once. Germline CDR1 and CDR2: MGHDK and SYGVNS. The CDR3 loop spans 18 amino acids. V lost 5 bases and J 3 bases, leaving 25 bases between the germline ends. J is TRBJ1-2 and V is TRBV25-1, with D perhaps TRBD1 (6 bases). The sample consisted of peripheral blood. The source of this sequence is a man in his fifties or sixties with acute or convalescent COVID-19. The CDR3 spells CASSPNLGRGKDDYGYTF. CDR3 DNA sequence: TGTGCCAGCAGTCCTAATTTAGGCAGGGGCAAGGATGACTATGGCTACACCTTC.